This T cell receptor beta chain was obtained from a study of blood T cell repertoires in COVID-19. Clones were sequenced by immunoSEQ multiplex PCR, and TCRdb holds only the in-frame ones, with some missing. The sample has about 170,000 clones, more than 75% seen once. The sequenced sample consisted of peripheral blood. The clonotype comes from a man in his forties or fifties who had recovered from COVID-19.

The CDR3 region is CASILRRTGAYNTEAFF. The CDR3 nucleotides are TGTGCCAGCATCTTGAGGAGGACAGGGGCCTACAACACTGAAGCTTTCTTT. V usage is TRBV28 and J usage is TRBJ1-1; the match to TRBD1 covers 9 bases. This CDR3 region has 17 residues. The V segment lost 7 bases and the J segment 2 bases; nucleotides outside the gene matches: 14. Looked up from germline, CDR1 is MDHEN and CDR2 is SYDVKM.